Sequencing of this T cell receptor beta chain was carried out in a study of OX40 agonist ivuxolimab in advanced cancers. Across the study: Patients with hepatocellular carcinoma, melanoma, renal cell or head and neck cancer made up the dose-escalation patients. Study observations and caveats: Expansion of clones was among the lowest in partial responders at 0.1-3.0 mg/kg.

The V gene end was trimmed by 4 bases and the J gene end by 8 bases; junction bases not matched to a gene: 11. Germline V gene sequence: CDR1 SGHDT, CDR2 YYEEEE. The CDR3 loop spans 15 amino acids. Here immunoSEQ multiplex PCR was the method, and the copy in TCRdb shows in-frame clones only, minus some. The profile shows under 65,000 clones, approximately 90% of them singletons. Note on this clone: Antigen: not known. Other DNA sequences within the sample encode an identical CDR3.

The sequencing used CD4+ or CD8+ T cells sorted from blood, collected in a trial of the OX40 agonist ivuxolimab. The receptor was isolated from an adult with an advanced solid tumor such as melanoma, head and neck, liver or kidney cancer. V usage is TRBV5-6 and J usage is TRBJ1-4, with 7 bases aligning to TRBD1. The CDR3 reads CASSRGTAGGEKLFF. CDR3 coding DNA: TGTGCCAGCAGCCGTGGGACAGCCGGGGGGGAAAAACTGTTTTTT.